This T cell receptor beta chain was retrieved from a study of identical twins (dated by TCRdb to 2015 to 2016). Regarding the complete study: To test whether fetal clonotypes persist, the study used deep sequencing on TCR alpha and beta repertoires from monozygotic twins, unrelated adults of various ages, and cord blood. To rule out contamination, replicate twin experiments were performed at different times with different library preparation protocols. Study-wide findings and limitations: Abundant cord blood beta clonotypes carried fewer insertions; young adult naive repertoires showed a weaker similar trend, while memory repertoires showed none. Because the same donors could not be followed over many years, conclusions were based on cross-sectional statistical analysis. A weaker excess of twin sharing was found in beta out-of-frame sequences because the signal-to-noise ratio was lowered by fewer shared sequences. Compared with coincidental sharing between unrelated individuals, out-of-frame TCR alpha sequences shared between twins showed an excess of sequences with low generation probability. Out-of-frame TCR alpha sharing in monozygotic twins was systematically underestimated by recombination models, whereas sharing between unrelated individuals was in agreement with the recombination models. Zero-insertion analyses could be partly confounded by invariant T cells such as MAIT and iNKT, although diverse VJ usage argued against such confounding for most clonotypes.

Every donor was a healthy Caucasian. The twin cohort comprised three pairs of female monozygotic twins, all aged about 18 to 30 years. Peripheral blood mononuclear cells were the source from which RNA for the TCR libraries was isolated. This clonotype was counted only a few times. Its antigen is still unknown. Base qualities are not provided; no much larger clone lies one nucleotide away. Library preparation used 5' RACE. Instrument on record: Illumina HiSeq 2000. Template switching added a universal primer binding site, and the final cDNA carried a unique molecular identifier that allowed TCR cDNA molecules to be counted accurately. First-strand cDNA for TCR alpha and beta chains was synthesized from specific primers in the conserved constant-segment region. To control for contamination, each cDNA library was double barcoded with a SMART-Mk sample barcode plus Illumina barcodes. TruSeq adapter sequences and Illumina sample barcodes were added in two successive PCR steps. Sequencing of the TCR alpha and beta cDNA libraries was done on the Illumina HiSeq platform using custom primers. For the original study's pipeline: Unique molecular identifiers were extracted from raw reads with MiGEC, and CDR3 positions were determined with MiXCR. For each individual, recombination models were inferred using an EM algorithm with the repgenHMM and IGoR tools. Shared clonotypes were analyzed with the tcR package in R, and sharing was normalized by the product of cloneset sizes. To study raw recombination without the effects of thymic and clonal selection, out-of-frame nonproductive sequences were analyzed. TCRdb applied fastp at Q25 and MiXCR to the public reads, then kept only in-frame beta chains. Under each unique CDR3 protein, matching rows form one entry showing the most common genes and DNA. The V and J calls reflect TCRdb's pipeline rather than the authors' work. In this sample the table shows about 890,000 distinct CDR3 sequences, about 12% of which occur a single time. The top ten clonotypes cover around 1.5% of the sample.

There are 19 amino acids in the CDR3, from cysteine to phenylalanine inclusive. The read is trimmed to its CDR3 DNA, 57 bases read in frame from base 1. The CDR1 and CDR2 encoded by the germline V gene are SNHLY and FYNNEI. After removal of 1 base from V and 4 bases from J, the junction retains 16 bases not matched to a gene. These data were also reused for a study on yellow fever vaccine responses in identical twins. Looking at the second paper: The T cell response to vaccination in identical twins was reported by the authors to appear partly convergent and partly personalized. In the study, vaccine-responding T cell clones were precisely tracked in identical twins.

Sequencing was done on a sample of PBMCs. This chain is built from TRBV2 and TRBJ2-1; TRBD1 fits 7 bases in the junction. This clonotype originated in a woman aged 18-30 years in good health. The nucleotide sequence is given as TGTGCCAGCAGTGAAGAGAAGGGAATCCGGGACAGAAAATACAATGAGCAGTTCTTC. It specifies CASSEEKGIRDRKYNEQFF.